This T cell receptor (beta chain) was captured by sequencing in a study of graft-versus-host responses after intestinal transplantation (dated by TCRdb to the early 2020s). About the investigation overall: Recipients received multivisceral, liver-intestinal, or isolated intestinal transplants. Instead of going to the commercial service, samples from a few later patients were sequenced in-house on an Illumina MiSeq and processed with MiXCR. A cohort of around 25 intestinal transplant recipients, including one retransplant, was enrolled, and a few patients lacking pretransplant specimens were excluded. Donor T cell macrochimerism was defined as a peak of at least 4% donor T cells among recipient peripheral blood mononuclear cells. To identify alloreactive clones, pre-transplant mixed lymphocyte reaction products were sequenced and then compared with unstimulated pre-transplant donor and recipient T cells. All recipients received anti-thymocyte globulin induction followed by maintenance tacrolimus and steroids for about three years. After intestinal transplantation, graft-versus-host and host-versus-graft alloreactive T cell clones were followed in the graft, circulation and bone marrow using bulk TCR-beta CDR3 sequencing.

The time point label, as the study defines it: cells obtained before transplantation from donor or recipient. In the mixed lymphocyte reactions, around 200,000 CFSE-labeled pre-transplant responders were plated with around 200,000 irradiated violet-dye-labeled stimulators and cultured for roughly six days. Proliferating CD3+CD4+CFSE-low and CD3+CD8+CFSE-low responder cells were FACS-sorted on a BD Influx sorter after the mixed lymphocyte reaction. On this clone itself: It has no much larger one-base neighbor in the sample; base qualities were not kept.

Sequences SGHRS (CDR1) and YFSETQ (CDR2) are obtained from the germline V gene. The CDR3 runs 14 residues from the cysteine to the phenylalanine. Of the read, only the CDR3 DNA is kept; its 42 bases are in frame from base 1. V and J lose 1 base and 1 base, and a span of 8 bases separates them. Broader findings and caveats from the paper: In patients with donor T cell macrochimerism, the allografts had high GvH to HvG T cell clonal ratios. The conclusions were limited by the relatively low number and heterogeneity of the intestinal transplant patients. GvH clones were detected in recipient bone marrow, and some of these GvH clones were observed earlier in ileal mucosa or blood, consistent with an intestinal mucosal origin. Early after transplant, peak levels of circulating GvH clones were found to be associated with declines in HvG clones.

Libraries were prepared through the immunoSEQ multiplex PCR assay. For most patients, genomic DNA was isolated using the Qiagen DNeasy Blood and Tissue Kit and was shipped frozen to Adaptive Biotechnologies for TCR sequencing. For most patients, genomic DNA was subjected to high-throughput TCR-beta CDR3 sequencing by Adaptive Biotechnologies. The authors' analysis ran thus. TCR sequencing data were retrieved from Adaptive's ImmunoSEQ software for around 18 patients, whereas a few other patients were processed with MiXCR and VDJtools. CD4 versus CD8 sorting errors were corrected by removing sequences found in both subsets at a frequency ratio below 5:1. CDR3 nucleotide sequences shared by donor and recipient were removed because the origin of these sequences could not be assigned. To count as alloreactive, a clone needed at least 2-fold expansion over unstimulated cells and a minimum CFSE-low frequency of 0.002% (template counts) or 0.001% (read counts). Clones were considered mappable if detected in sequenced pre-transplant spleen, lymph node, or MLR CFSE-low populations of the donor or recipient. Cumulative frequency of alloreactive clones was calculated as a percentage of all sequences weighted by copy number. This immuneACCESS table, as held by TCRdb, lists in-frame sequences with V and J called but not all clones. Of the missing ones, under half trace to an unresolved V gene in checked studies; the others have no known cause. V, J and clone size were drawn from that table, and D and trimming were deduced from the DNA. For this sample the table gives over 15,000 clones, of which around 33% were detected only once. The ten largest clones capture roughly 2% of the sample.

Rearrangement joined TRBV5-1 to TRBJ1-1, with the D gene call left open. Source: alloreactive CD4+ T cells from a mixed lymphocyte reaction culture, taken before transplantation. The sample's cell subset or site label is to be understood as: CFSE-low proliferating T cells sorted from approximately six-day pre-transplant mixed lymphocyte reaction (GvH or HvG direction). This clonotype originated in a human patient who was an organ donor for intestinal transplantation. CDR3 region: CASSLSHQNTEAFF. The nucleotide sequence is given as TGCGCCAGCAGCTTGTCGCATCAGAACACTGAAGCTTTCTTT.